Each of the 12 T cell receptor beta chains below was sequenced from the same sample in a study of CD8 T cells in ankylosing spondylitis. Study-wide results and limits: In ankylosing spondylitis blood, a motif of eight highly homologous TCR beta variants appeared characteristic.

TCRdb used MiXCR to reprocess the 5' RACE reads, holding one entry per CDR3 protein. The sample has hundreds of thousands of distinct CDR3 sequences; 17% are singletons. Their cognate antigens are unknown. What was sequenced was blood, either unsorted or a sorted T cell fraction (not recorded which). These receptors were obtained from a male donor with ankylosing spondylitis.

This clonotype was detected a few times. The gene calls are TRBV2 and TRBJ1-2, with 8 nucleotides matching TRBD1. The germline V gene has CDR1 SNHLY and CDR2 FYNNEI. V lost 4 bases, J lost 7 bases, and 8 bases stayed unmatched. The CDR3 length is 14 residues. DNA of the CDR3: TGTGCCAGCAGTGGTCGGACAGGGAGTATTGGCTACACCTTC. It is translated as CASSGRTGSIGYTF. Complete variable domain (other parts from reference TRBV2 and TRBJ1-2): EPEVTQTPSHQVTQMGQEVILRCVPISNHLYFYWYRQILGQKVEFLVSFYNNEISEKSEIFDDQFSVERPDGSNFTLKIRSTKLEDSAMYFCASSGRTGSIGYTFGSGTRLTVV.

This clonotype has at least ten counts. CDR3 nucleotide sequence: TGCGCCAGCAGCTTGCCCACAAAGAACACCGGGGAGCTGTTTTTT. Translation: CASSLPTKNTGELFF. V gene TRBV5-1 combines with J gene TRBJ2-2, with D hard to call. The CDR3 runs to 15 residues. Germline assignment: CDR1 SGHRS and CDR2 YFSETQ. V lost 1 base to trimming and J lost 1 base, with 8 bases between them. The full variable domain, its missing parts supplied by reference TRBV5-1 and TRBJ2-2, is KAGVTQTPRYLIKTRGQQVTLSCSPISGHRSVSWYQQTPGQGLQFLFEYFSETQRNKGNFPGRFSGRQFSNSRSEMNVSTLELGDSALYLCASSLPTKNTGELFFGEGSRLTVL.

This clonotype was seen only a few times. The chain links TRBV18 to TRBJ1-1; D gene ambiguous. The V gene lost 5 bases and the J gene lost 3 bases, with 10 bases spanning the gap. There are 13 residues in the CDR3. The germline V gene has CDR1 KGHSH and CDR2 LQKENI. The CDR3, as DNA: TGTGCCAGCTCATCCTCGTCCTACACTGAAGCTTTCTTT. It is translated as CASSSSSYTEAFF.

At least ten counts were recorded for this clonotype. The DNA of the CDR3 is TGTGCCAGCAGCTTCACTAGCGCTGAGCAGTTCTTC. It is translated as CASSFTSAEQFF. The chain recombines TRBV7-8 with TRBJ2-1; 7 nucleotides align to TRBD2. Germline V CDR1 and CDR2: SGHVS, FQNEAQ. This CDR3 region has 12 residues. The V segment lost 3 bases and the J segment 9 bases; nucleotides outside the gene matches: 2.

The chain links TRBV20-1 to TRBJ2-1, with 11 bases that match TRBD2. CDR1 DFQATT and CDR2 SNEGSKA come from the germline V gene (reference sequence). The J segment lost 2 bases and the V segment lost 5 bases, leaving 5 bases of the junction unmatched. This CDR3 contains 15 residues. In DNA, the CDR3 is TGCAGTGCTCCGTCTAGCGGGGGGCCCTACAATGAGCAGTTCTTC. Protein product: CSAPSSGGPYNEQFF.

This clonotype was detected only a few times. The CDR3 nucleotides read TGCAGTGCTGGGAAGACTAGCGGGGGCGCAGATACGCAGTATTTT. Translated, it gives CSAGKTSGGADTQYF. The chain joins TRBV20-1 to TRBJ2-3; 12 nucleotides align to TRBD2. The CDR3 sequence is 15 residues long. Germline assignment: CDR1 DFQATT and CDR2 SNEGSKA (reference sequence). V trimming: 5 bases; J trimming: 4 bases; junction bases outside the gene matches: 7.

This chain connects TRBV6-1 to TRBJ2-3; D may be TRBD1 (6 bases). The CDR3 contains 14 residues. Trimming took 7 bases from V and 0 from J, leaving 11 bases between them. Per germline, CDR1 MNHNS and CDR2 SASEGT. The CDR3 sequence is CASKETGSTDTQYF. The DNA for the CDR3 is TGTGCCAGCAAGGAAACAGGGAGCACAGATACGCAGTATTTT.

This clonotype appeared a few times. The rearrangement links TRBV3-1 to TRBJ2-7, with unresolved D. V shed 3 bases and J shed 4 bases, with 7 bases lying between them. The CDR3 is 12 amino acids. CDR1 is LGHDT and CDR2 is YNNKEL in the germline V gene (reference sequence). The CDR3 is CASSQGKYEQYF. The CDR3 DNA follows: TGTGCCAGCAGCCAGGGGAAATACGAGCAGTACTTC.

V and J are TRBV20-1 and TRBJ1-1; no reliable D call. The germline V gene encodes CDR1 DFQATT and CDR2 SNEGSKA (reference sequence). The V gene lost 3 bases and the J gene lost 3 bases, with 11 bases spanning the gap. The CDR3 spans 13 residues. Written as DNA, the CDR3 is TGCAGTGCTAGGAGCGGCCGAGACACTGAAGCTTTCTTT. Amino acids: CSARSGRDTEAFF.

The table lists this clonotype with many counts. This sequence joins TRBV6-1 and TRBJ2-3, with D possibly TRBD2 on 6 matching bases. CDR1 and CDR2 (germline): MNHNS, SASEGT. V dropped 5 bases and J dropped 2 bases, with 14 bases sitting between them. This CDR3 has 15 amino acids. Here the CDR3 DNA reads TGTGCCAGCAGTCCTTTGGGACTTTCCACAGATACGCAGTATTTT. Its translation is CASSPLGLSTDTQYF.

This chain uses TRBV5-1 with TRBJ1-6; TRBD1 might be the D (5 bases). Trimming removed 3 bases at V and 6 bases at J, with 22 bases between. The V gene's germline CDR1 is SGHRS and CDR2 YFSETQ. The CDR3 is 18 residues long. CDR3 sequence: CASSWGSPSPNLNSPLHF. In DNA, the CDR3 is TGCGCCAGCAGCTGGGGGAGTCCTTCTCCAAATCTTAATTCACCCCTCCACTTT.

This sequence joins TRBV2 and TRBJ1-1; unclear D gene. This CDR3 region has 15 residues. Trimming cost V 0 bases and J 3 bases, with 11 bases left between them. Per germline, CDR1 SNHLY and CDR2 FYNNEI. The CDR3 sequence: CASSEANISYTEAFF. The CDR3 nucleotides read TGTGCCAGCAGTGAAGCGAACATCAGCTACACTGAAGCTTTCTTT.